The 27 T cell receptor beta chains given below trace back to one sample, sequenced in a study of metastatic and nonmetastatic thyroid tumors. With MiXCR, TCRdb reprocessed the PCR reads. This table has about 46,000 clones, about 22% appearing once. All patients were treatment-naive before thyroid surgery. The source material was blood. These receptors all come from a male donor with papillary thyroid cancer or a benign thyroid nodule (not recorded which). Some clones in this sample may be carry-over from other donors' samples.

The CDR3 nucleotides read TGTGCCAGCAGCTTAGAAGGGGCCGCCTCCACCCTCCACTTT. This sequence encodes CASSLEGAASTLHF. This rearrangement joins TRBV7-6 to TRBJ1-6, with a tentative D call TRBD1 (5 bases). The V and J ends lost 1 base and 14 bases respectively, with 15 bases between them. The germline CDR1 and CDR2 sequences are SGHVS and FNYEAQ. The CDR3 runs 14 residues.

The chain links TRBV7-3 to TRBJ2-2, with a weak D call TRBD1 (5 bases). CDR3 length equals 15 residues. Per the germline V gene, CDR1 is SGHTA and CDR2 is FQGTGA. V gave up 5 bases and J gave up 7 bases, with 17 bases separating them. The CDR3 DNA follows: TGTGCCAGCAGCCCGGTGGGTGGGGCTGGCGGGGAGCTGTTTTTT. Its translation is CASSPVGGAGGELFF.

V gene TRBV11-1 combines with J gene TRBJ2-1; TRBD1 is a possible D gene (7 bases). V lost 5 bases to trimming and J lost 7 bases, with 21 bases between them. The germline CDR1 and CDR2 sequences are SGHAT and FQDESV (reference sequence). CDR3 size: 16 residues. CDR3 amino acids: CASSQHLRQGGNEQFF. The DNA of the CDR3 is TGTGCCAGCAGCCAACATTTAAGACAGGGAGGTAATGAGCAGTTCTTC.

This chain uses TRBV7-2 with TRBJ2-7; 9 bases match TRBD2. V shed 3 bases and J 3 bases; nucleotides not matched to a gene: 15. Germline loops: CDR1 SGHTA, CDR2 FQGNSA. The CDR3 is 18 amino acids. In nucleotides, the CDR3 is TGTGCCAGCAGCTTCGCCCCCATGGGGGGTAGCGGGAGCTACGAGCAGTACTTC. It codes for CASSFAPMGGSGSYEQYF.

V usage is TRBV11-1 and J usage is TRBJ1-3; TRBD1 matches at 10 bases. CDR1 SGHAT and CDR2 FQDESV come from the germline V gene (reference sequence). The CDR3 is made up of 18 amino acids. V shed 3 bases and J 0 bases; nucleotides not matched to a gene: 8. CDR3 in amino acids: CASSLEPGQGSSGNTIYF. In DNA form, the CDR3 reads TGTGCCAGCAGCTTGGAACCGGGACAGGGGAGCTCTGGAAACACCATATATTTT.

The rearrangement links TRBV20-1 to TRBJ2-3; possible D gene TRBD2, 5 bases. The germline V gene has CDR1 DFQATT and CDR2 SNEGSKA (reference sequence). This CDR3 is built from 16 residues. V lost 0 bases and J 1 base, leaving 14 bases between the germline ends. Written as DNA, the CDR3 is TGCAGTGCTAGAGATAGCGCTAGTGGGGGCACAGATACGCAGTATTTT. Translated, it gives CSARDSASGGTDTQYF.

DNA for the CDR3: TGCAGTGCCACCAGGGAATACGAGCAGTACTTC. Its protein product is CSATREYEQYF. The rearrangement uses TRBV20-1 and TRBJ2-7; a possible D gene is TRBD1 (5 bases). Germline V gives CDR1 DFQATT, CDR2 SNEGSKA (reference sequence). The CDR3 runs 11 residues. Trimming cost V 6 bases and J 4 bases, with 10 bases left between them.

CDR3 protein: CASSPGSTSGLYEQYF. The CDR3 coding sequence is TGTGCCAGCAGCCCAGGTTCGACTAGCGGACTCTACGAGCAGTACTTC. The V call is TRBV11-2, the J call TRBJ2-7, with 9 bases matching TRBD2. The CDR3 has 16 residues. Germline V lookup: CDR1 SGHAT, CDR2 FQNNGV. Trimming took 5 bases from V and 3 from J; bases not matched to a gene: 11. Full variable domain (missing parts from reference TRBV11-2 and TRBJ2-7): EAGVAQSPRYKIIEKRQSVAFWCNPISGHATLYWYQQILGQGPKLLIQFQNNGVVDDSQLPKDRFSAERLKGVDSTLKIQPAKLEDSAVYLCASSPGSTSGLYEQYFGPGTRLTVT.

In this sample, this clone is medium-sized. This sequence joins TRBV30 and TRBJ2-7; D uncertain. This CDR3 spans 11 amino acids. V was pared by 8 bases and J by 2 bases, with 10 bases between. Germline CDR1 GTSNPN, CDR2 SVGIG (reference sequence). The CDR3 DNA reads TGTGCCCAGGACGGCGCCTACGAGCAGTACTTC. It encodes CAQDGAYEQYF.

For this clone: The junction differs from germline at one of its ends, possibly a read error. Other DNA sequences in the sample encode the same CDR3. The rearrangement joins TRBV2 to TRBJ1-1; no definite D call. This CDR3 comprises 14 residues. Germline CDR1 is SNHLY and CDR2 is FYNNEI. The DNA for the CDR3 is TGCGCCAGTAGTGAACTAAAGGGGAACACTGAAGCTTTCTTT. This translates into CASSELKGNTEAFF.

This clone was seen at least ten times. The chain recombines TRBV6-1 with TRBJ2-2; perhaps TRBD1 as D (6 bases). Trimming stripped 7 bases from V and 3 bases from J, with 9 bases between. CDR3 size: 13 residues. Looked up from germline, CDR1 is MNHNS and CDR2 is SASEGT. In DNA, the CDR3 is TGTGCCAGCACGACAGGCGACACCGGGGAGCTGTTTTTT. Protein product: CASTTGDTGELFF.

The J gene is TRBJ2-7, the V gene TRBV10-3, with 7 bases identical to TRBD2. The CDR3 totals 13 residues. From germline, CDR1 is ENHRY and CDR2 SYGVKD. With V trimmed by 10 bases and J by 7 bases, 13 bases remained unmatched. CDR3 protein: CATTGGRMGEQYF. The CDR3, as DNA: TGTGCCACCACGGGGGGACGGATGGGTGAGCAGTACTTC.

This clone was counted ten times or more. The chain joins TRBV19 to TRBJ1-5; D is unclear. Trimming shortened V by 1 base and J by 0 bases, and 10 bases separated the two germline ends. Germline V gene sequence: CDR1 LNHDA, CDR2 SQIVND (reference sequence). This CDR3 is 16 amino acids long. As DNA, the CDR3 is TGTGCCAGTAGTATAGCTACAGACTATAGCAATCAGCCCCAGCATTTT. This gives the protein CASSIATDYSNQPQHF.

The table lists this clone with many counts. This chain links TRBV13 with TRBJ2-2, with 10 bases that match TRBD1. The CDR3 has 16 amino acids. V lost 5 bases and J lost 1; bases outside the gene matches: 4. Per the germline V gene, CDR1 is PRHDT and CDR2 is FYEKMQ (reference sequence). The CDR3 DNA sequence: TGTGCCAGCAGCCCAGGGACAGGGGTGAACACCGGGGAGCTGTTTTTT. Encoded protein: CASSPGTGVNTGELFF.

A word on this clone: Germline and junction disagree at one end, which may indicate a read error. This chain connects TRBV5-1 to TRBJ2-7; 16 bases match TRBD2. The CDR3 is made up of 16 amino acids. The germline CDR1 and CDR2 sequences are SGHRS and YFSETQ. CDR3 in DNA: TGCGCCAGCAGCGCGGGACTAGCGGGAGGGCGGAACGAGCAATACTTC. Its protein product is CASSAGLAGGRNEQYF.

This clone was found a few times. The chain uses TRBV25-1 and TRBJ1-6; 8 nucleotides align to TRBD1. The germline CDR1 and CDR2 sequences are MGHDK and SYGVNS. Trimming removed 6 bases from V and 10 bases from J; junction bases left unmatched: 8. This CDR3 has 14 residues. The CDR3: CASRGQGLESPLHF. As DNA, the CDR3 is TGTGCCAGCAGAGGACAGGGCCTAGAATCACCCCTCCACTTT. The entire variable domain, with the rest obtained from reference TRBV25-1 and TRBJ1-6, is as follows: EADIYQTPRYLVIGTGKKITLECSQTMGHDKMYWYQQDPGMELHLIHYSYGVNSTEKGDLSSESTVSRIRTEHFPLTLESARPSHTSQYLCASRGQGLESPLHFGNGTRLTVT.

On this clone itself: Mismatch with germline at one junction end may stem from a read error. CDR3 in amino acids: CASSLEISSGDNVLTF. The CDR3 DNA reads TGCGCAAGCAGCTTGGAGATAAGCTCTGGGGACAACGTCCTGACTTTC. The V and J genes are TRBV5-1 and TRBJ2-6; D remains ambiguous. Germline V gene lookup returns CDR1 SGHRS and CDR2 YFSETQ. The CDR3 consists of 16 residues.

The chain recombines TRBV20-1 with TRBJ2-3; no reliable D call. The germline V and J ends were trimmed by 3 bases and 3 bases, with 10 bases remaining between them. Germline values: CDR1 DFQATT, CDR2 SNEGSKA (reference sequence). The CDR3 sequence is 13 residues long. CDR3 sequence: CSASWQATDTQYF. The CDR3 nucleotides are TGCAGTGCTAGTTGGCAGGCAACAGATACGCAGTATTTT.

This clone has a handful of counts. The V and J genes are TRBV19 and TRBJ2-3; 12 bases agree with TRBD2. Germline values: CDR1 LNHDA, CDR2 SQIVND (reference sequence). CDR3 size: 15 residues. With 3 bases clipped from V and 6 bases from J, the junction kept 4 bases outside the gene matches. The CDR3 loop reads CASSIRTSGMDTQYF. As DNA, the CDR3 is TGTGCCAGTAGTATTCGGACTAGCGGGATGGATACGCAGTATTTT.

This clone was seen at least ten times. This chain links TRBV6-1 with TRBJ2-2; TRBD1 aligns across 8 bases. The ends lost 3 bases at V and 7 bases at J; junction bases unmatched: 1. Germline V gene lookup returns CDR1 MNHNS and CDR2 SASEGT. The length of the CDR3 is 13 residues. This chain's CDR3 is CASSEDRDGELFF. CDR3 nucleotide sequence: TGTGCCAGCAGTGAGGACAGGGACGGGGAGCTGTTTTTT.

This clone came up many times. The J gene is TRBJ1-3, the V gene TRBV3-1; no definite D call. Trimming left V 4 bases short and J 4 bases short, with 11 bases between. Germline V gene data show CDR1 as LGHDT and CDR2 as YNNKEL (reference sequence). The CDR3 totals 14 residues. CDR3 residues: CASSLLGSGNTIYF. CDR3 in DNA: TGTGCCAGCAGCCTTTTGGGGTCAGGAAACACCATATATTTT.

Ten or more counts support this clone. This chain connects TRBV2 to TRBJ1-1; 9 nucleotides agree with TRBD1. The CDR3 extends over 14 amino acids. Germline loops: CDR1 SNHLY, CDR2 FYNNEI. After removal of 6 bases from V and 5 bases from J, the junction contained 7 bases not matched to a gene. For the CDR3, the DNA is TGTGCCAGCAGCCGGGACAGGGCGGGAACTGAAGCTTTCTTT. It specifies CASSRDRAGTEAFF. Based on the CDR3 plus reference TRBV2 and TRBJ1-1, the full variable domain is EPEVTQTPSHQVTQMGQEVILRCVPISNHLYFYWYRQILGQKVEFLVSFYNNEISEKSEIFDDQFSVERPDGSNFTLKIRSTKLEDSAMYFCASSRDRAGTEAFFGQGTRLTVV.

The V and J genes are TRBV6-4 and TRBJ2-1, with 11 bases fitting TRBD2. The ends lost 6 bases at V and 3 bases at J; junction bases unmatched: 7. This CDR3 spans 16 amino acids. The V gene's germline CDR1 is MRHNA and CDR2 SNTAGT. The CDR3 region has the DNA TGTGCCAGCAGCGGAGAAGGGACTAGCGGCTACAATGAGCAGTTCTTC. This encodes CASSGEGTSGYNEQFF.

This clone was counted ten times or more. The chain recombines TRBV29-1 with TRBJ1-1, with D possibly TRBD1 on 5 matching bases. The V and J ends lost 1 base and 4 bases respectively, with 16 bases between them. The CDR3 extends over 15 amino acids. Germline CDR1 SQVTM, CDR2 ANQGSEA. The CDR3 DNA is TGCAGCGTTGAAGCCCCGACAGTGTTTTTCACTGAAGCTTTCTTT. Translation gives CSVEAPTVFFTEAFF.

There are many counts of this clone. J is TRBJ1-4 and V is TRBV2; D call uncertain. CDR3 size: 11 residues. Trimming took off 5 bases at V and 5 bases at J, with 3 bases between the two ends. From germline, CDR1 is SNHLY and CDR2 FYNNEI. CDR3 sequence: CASSTNEKLFF. For the CDR3, the DNA is TGTGCCAGCAGTACCAATGAAAAACTGTTTTTT.

The chain has TRBV29-1 and TRBJ2-7; 8 bases are shared with TRBD2. Germline V CDR1 and CDR2: SQVTM, ANQGSEA. The CDR3 is made up of 14 amino acids. The V and J ends lost 2 bases and 5 bases, in that order; junction bases with no gene match: 8. CDR3 sequence reads: CSVEKGLGGHEQYF. DNA of the CDR3: TGCAGCGTTGAAAAGGGACTAGGAGGCCACGAGCAGTACTTC.

This clone was observed at least ten times. V and J are TRBV18 and TRBJ2-1, with D tentatively TRBD1 (7 bases). V was trimmed by 8 bases and J by 9 bases, leaving 17 bases between them. Germline lookup yields CDR1 KGHSH and CDR2 LQKENI. The CDR3 is made up of 13 amino acids. CDR3 nucleotides: TGTGCCAGCCTTGGCCAGGGGGGCGGTGAGCAGTTCTTC. Translated, it gives CASLGQGGGEQFF.